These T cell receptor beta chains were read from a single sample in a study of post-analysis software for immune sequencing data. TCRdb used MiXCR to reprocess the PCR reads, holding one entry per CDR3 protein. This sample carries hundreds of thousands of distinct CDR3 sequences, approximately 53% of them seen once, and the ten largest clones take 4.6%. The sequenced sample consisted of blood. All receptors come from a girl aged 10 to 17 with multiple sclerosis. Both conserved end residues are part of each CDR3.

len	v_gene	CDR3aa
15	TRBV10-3	CAISELRDPSYEQYF
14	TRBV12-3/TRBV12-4	CASTQLGISYGYTF
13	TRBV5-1	CASSLEVNQPQHF
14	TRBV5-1	CASSLAGREETQYF
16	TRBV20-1	CSARFRLQLGRGEQFF
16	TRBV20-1	CSAPNRGGRAYNEQFF
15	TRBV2	CATATSGESYNEQFF
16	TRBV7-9	CASSSIGRTGGTEAFF
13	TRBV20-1	CSASVVTGETQYF
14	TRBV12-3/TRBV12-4	CASSSWDRGNTQYF
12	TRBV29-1	CSARGPKNIQYF
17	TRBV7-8	CASSHVETGGYNEKLFF
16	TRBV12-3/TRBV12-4	CASSFGTGGINTEAFF
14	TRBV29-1	CSVEGTGGNYEQYF
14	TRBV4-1	CASSLPGGFGEQFF
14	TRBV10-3	CAISPVGQPYEQYF
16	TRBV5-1	CASSLDPGAPGKGYTF
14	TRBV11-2	CASSEHNSYNEQFF
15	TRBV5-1	CASSEGPGLSSEQFF
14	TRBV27	CASKLGQGVRGYTF
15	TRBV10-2	CASSEWTGAIYEQYF
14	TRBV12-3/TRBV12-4	CASSLARGMETQYF
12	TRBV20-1	CSAGSLSDTQYF
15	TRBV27	CASSFALSGANVLTF
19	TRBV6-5	CASSYSILAGGSSYNEQFF
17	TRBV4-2	CASSQALGTGGEETQYF
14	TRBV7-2	CASSRSWTDNEQFF
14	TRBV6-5	CASSPQGHNYGYTF
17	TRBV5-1	CASSLVVVPRTYNEQFF
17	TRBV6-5	CASSLWKRRLSSYEQYF
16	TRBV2	CASSTTWTSVVGEQYF
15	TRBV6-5	CASSPTQPWEETQYF
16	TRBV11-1	CASSARTAANTGELFF
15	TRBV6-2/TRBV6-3	CASRPTGSSYNEQFF
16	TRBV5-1	CASSLGDRGVDYGQYF
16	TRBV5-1	CASSFHPDGNTGELFF
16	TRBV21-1	CASSKDQGFSSYEQYF
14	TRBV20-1	CSARDTSGTDTQYF
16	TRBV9	CASSVGRVSVTDTQYF
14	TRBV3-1	CASSPGTGMYEQYF
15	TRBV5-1	CASSLEGQVSYEQYF
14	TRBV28	CASRLMLAGVTQYF
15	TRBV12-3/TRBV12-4	CASSLRAASNQPQHF
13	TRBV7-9	CASNPSGRPEQYF
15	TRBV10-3	CAISEGGRSNQPQHF